Listed here are 27 T cell receptor beta chains from one sample, sequenced in a study of blood T cells in healthy people across ages. The second PCR ran about 7 to 12 cycles with a sample-barcoded 5' primer and J-beta primers. In TCRdb, the 5' RACE reads were re-called with MiXCR into one record per CDR3 protein. The sample has about 640,000 distinct CDR3 sequences; about 28% are singletons. Material: blood. The receptors here all came from a woman of 80 years or more in good health.

In its sample, this clonotype was seen many times. This chain joins TRBV11-2 and TRBJ2-3, with D possibly matching TRBD2 (5 bases). V lost 1 base to trimming and J lost 3 bases, with 11 bases between them. CDR3 length: 15 amino acids. The germline V gene encodes CDR1 SGHAT and CDR2 FQNNGV. The CDR3, as DNA: TGTGCCAGCAGCTTAGTACCGGGGTTAACAGATACGCAGTATTTT. It is translated as CASSLVPGLTDTQYF.

V usage is TRBV5-1 and J usage is TRBJ2-5; no definite D call. With the DNA end fitting TRBJ2-7 better, the J assignment may be wrong. The length of the CDR3 is 14 residues. Germline V gives CDR1 SGHRS, CDR2 YFSETQ. The CDR3 region is CASSLDTVSYEQYF. The CDR3 DNA follows: TGCGCCAGCAGCTTGGATACGGTCAGCTACGAGCAGTACTTC.

Regarding this clonotype: The germline gene is not matched at one end of the junction; a read error may be the cause. The chain couples TRBV7-2 to TRBJ2-5; perhaps TRBD2 as D (6 bases). Gene TRBJ2-1 matches the end of the DNA better, so the J call may be wrong. Per the germline V gene, CDR1 is SGHTA and CDR2 is FQGNSA. The CDR3 loop spans 18 amino acids. The CDR3, as DNA: TGTGCCGGCAGCTTAGCTCTCCCGGGACTCCTGTACCAAGAGACCCAGTTCTTC. It encodes CAGSLALPGLLYQETQFF.

V gene TRBV30 combines with J gene TRBJ2-5, with D possibly TRBD1 on 5 matching bases. V shed 7 bases and J shed 4 bases, with 13 bases lying between them. Germline assignment: CDR1 GTSNPN and CDR2 SVGIG (reference sequence). This CDR3 contains 12 residues. CDR3 amino acids: CAYSGFGETQYF. The CDR3 region has the DNA TGTGCCTATTCAGGGTTTGGAGAGACCCAGTACTTC.

The V and J genes are TRBV10-3 and TRBJ2-5, with D perhaps TRBD1 (5 bases). The end of the DNA aligns better with TRBJ2-7, so the J call may be wrong. The CDR3 extends over 15 amino acids. Per germline, CDR1 ENHRY and CDR2 SYGVKD. In nucleotides, the CDR3 is TGTGCCATCAGTGAGTCGTCAGGGCAGGCCTCCGAGCAGTACTTC. It encodes CAISESSGQASEQYF.

In its sample, this clonotype was seen many times. The J gene is TRBJ2-1, the V gene TRBV3-1; D possibly corresponds to TRBD2 (6 bases). Germline-derived CDR1 and CDR2 are LGHDT and YNNKEL (reference sequence). Between the trimmed V and J ends, which lost 4 bases and 4 bases, there was a span of 17 bases. This CDR3 has 16 residues. The CDR3 DNA reads as TGTGCCAGCAGCCCCAGTGGCGGGGTAAATTACAATGAGCAGTTCTTC. This translates into CASSPSGGVNYNEQFF.

This clonotype was seen a handful of times. V usage is TRBV20-1 and J usage is TRBJ1-4; TRBD1 aligns across 7 bases. Germline CDR1 is DFQATT and CDR2 is SNEGSKA (reference sequence). This CDR3 contains 13 residues. V shed 6 bases and J 7 bases; nucleotides not matched to a gene: 8. CDR3 loop: CSALGTDGEKLFF. The CDR3 DNA reads as TGCAGTGCCCTGGGGACAGATGGTGAAAAACTGTTTTTT.

This clonotype was seen repeatedly, ten times or more. The genes are TRBV20-1 and TRBJ2-1; 9 positions match TRBD2. Germline V gene sequence: CDR1 DFQATT, CDR2 SNEGSKA (reference sequence). The CDR3 extends over 16 amino acids. Trimming at V came to 4 bases and at J to 7 bases, leaving 14 bases not matched to a gene. CDR3 loop: CSATSLSGGFGNEQFF. CDR3 DNA: TGCAGTGCTACCTCCCTTAGCGGGGGCTTCGGGAATGAGCAGTTCTTC.

In its sample, this clonotype was seen once. V is TRBV20-1 and J is TRBJ1-2; unclear D gene. Germline assignment: CDR1 DFQATT and CDR2 SNEGSKA (reference sequence). V was clipped by 3 bases and J by 1 base, with 9 bases between them. CDR3 length: 13 amino acids. CDR3 residues: CSARAELNYGYTF. The CDR3 coding sequence is TGCAGTGCTAGGGCAGAACTTAACTATGGCTACACCTTC.

This clonotype was detected only once. This chain links TRBV30 with TRBJ1-2; TRBD1 might be the D (6 bases). This CDR3 is built from 14 residues. Germline CDR1 GTSNPN, CDR2 SVGIG (reference sequence). V was shortened by 3 bases and J by 4 bases, with 15 bases between the two germline ends. CDR3 loop: CAWSPGAASYGYTF. DNA of the CDR3: TGTGCCTGGAGCCCAGGGGCGGCAAGCTATGGCTACACCTTC.

The rearrangement links TRBV20-1 to TRBJ2-1; 7 bases fit TRBD1. Germline V gives CDR1 DFQATT, CDR2 SNEGSKA (reference sequence). The CDR3 spans 14 residues. V gave up 4 bases and J gave up 4 bases; unmatched junction bases: 7. CDR3 sequence reads: CSATTGVWYNEQFF. CDR3 bases: TGCAGTGCTACCACAGGGGTGTGGTACAATGAGCAGTTCTTC.

This clonotype has a single count. V gene TRBV7-2 combines with J gene TRBJ2-1; D gene ambiguous. V lost 2 bases to trimming and J lost 0 bases, with 11 bases between them. This CDR3 has 16 residues. The germline CDR1 and CDR2 sequences are SGHTA and FQGNSA. The CDR3 nucleotides are TGTGCCAGCAGCTTAACAGCGACGGGCTCCTACAATGAGCAGTTCTTC. It is translated as CASSLTATGSYNEQFF. The full variable domain, completed using reference TRBV7-2 and TRBJ2-1, is GAGVSQSPSNKVTEKGKDVELRCDPISGHTALYWYRQSLGQGLEFLIYFQGNSAPDKSGLPSDRFSAERTGGSVSTLTIQRTQQEDSAVYLCASSLTATGSYNEQFFGPGTRLTVL.

The chain recombines TRBV2 with TRBJ1-3; 10 bases are shared with TRBD1. Looked up from germline, CDR1 is SNHLY and CDR2 is FYNNEI. After removal of 0 bases from V and 6 bases from J, the junction contained 2 bases not matched to a gene. The CDR3 totals 15 residues. CDR3 bases: TGTGCCAGCAGTGAAGCCGGGACAGGGGCAAACACCATATATTTT. Translated, it gives CASSEAGTGANTIYF.

This chain joins TRBV27 and TRBJ1-5; the D is unclear. This CDR3 contains 13 residues. With 4 bases removed from V and 7 bases from J, the gap between germline ends came to 11 bases. Germline-derived CDR1 and CDR2 are MNHEY and SMNVEV (reference sequence). Here the CDR3 reads CASSSGFGQPQHF. The CDR3 DNA reads as TGTGCCAGCAGTTCGGGATTTGGGCAGCCCCAGCATTTT.

This clonotype has at least ten counts. CDR3: CSARSLGGGANEQFF. The CDR3 DNA sequence: TGCAGTGCTAGGTCCCTAGGCGGGGGAGCGAATGAGCAGTTCTTC. The chain carries TRBV20-1 and TRBJ2-1, with 7 bases fitting TRBD2. V lost 3 bases, J lost 7 bases, and 12 bases stayed unmatched. CDR1 is DFQATT and CDR2 is SNEGSKA in the germline V gene (reference sequence). This CDR3 is built from 15 residues.

This clonotype was observed many times. The rearrangement joins TRBV7-3 to TRBJ2-5, with D uncertain. The germline V and J ends were trimmed by 5 bases and 1 base, with 11 bases remaining between them. This CDR3 contains 14 residues. Germline CDR1 SGHTA, CDR2 FQGTGA. This CDR3 reads CASSQTGGQETQYF. Here the CDR3 DNA reads TGTGCCAGCAGCCAAACGGGTGGCCAAGAGACCCAGTACTTC.

This clonotype was found many times. V usage is TRBV4-3 and J usage is TRBJ2-5, with D perhaps given as TRBD1 or TRBD2 (5 bases each). The CDR3 loop spans 15 amino acids. The V gene's germline CDR1 is LGHNA and CDR2 YSLEER. Trimming pared 2 bases from V and 4 bases from J, leaving 14 bases between. CDR3 coding DNA: TGCGCCAGCAGCCAAAGGGCAGGGACCCCAGAGACCCAGTACTTC. Its protein product is CASSQRAGTPETQYF.

With respect to this clonotype: This clone may be a read error of a much larger clone one base away. The chain links TRBV29-1 to TRBJ2-1; 7 bases align to TRBD1. J gave up 13 bases and V 4 bases, and 13 bases lay outside the gene matches. The CDR3 consists of 13 residues. CDR1 and CDR2 from the germline V gene are SQVTM and ANQGSEA. The CDR3 DNA reads TGCAGCGTTGGACAGGTCCAGGGGGAGACCCAGTTCTTC. Residues: CSVGQVQGETQFF.

This chain uses TRBV30 with TRBJ2-5; perhaps TRBD1 as D (5 bases). Trimming left V 2 bases short and J 5 bases short, with 9 bases between. Germline V CDR1 and CDR2: GTSNPN, SVGIG (reference sequence). The CDR3 loop spans 12 amino acids. The CDR3 DNA reads TGTGCCTGGAGTAGAAAGGGGGAGACCCAGTACTTC. Translation gives CAWSRKGETQYF.

In this sample, this clonotype turned up many times. The rearrangement links TRBV20-1 to TRBJ2-4; no firm D call. Germline-derived CDR1 and CDR2 are DFQATT and SNEGSKA (reference sequence). V was clipped by 0 bases and J by 1 base, with 10 bases between them. CDR3 length: 15 amino acids. CDR3 residues: CSARDPLGAKNIQYF. CDR3 DNA sequence: TGCAGTGCTAGAGATCCTCTTGGGGCCAAAAACATTCAGTACTTC.

Many counts were recorded for this clonotype. This sequence joins TRBV30 and TRBJ1-2; no definite D call. V lost 2 bases and J lost 4, with 11 bases in between. Per germline, CDR1 GTSNPN and CDR2 SVGIG (reference sequence). CDR3 size: 13 residues. CDR3 in amino acids: CAWSRPFVYGYTF. DNA for the CDR3: TGTGCCTGGAGTCGTCCTTTTGTCTATGGCTACACCTTC. The full variable domain, its missing parts supplied by reference TRBV30 and TRBJ1-2, is SQTIHQWPATLVQPVGSPLSLECTVEGTSNPNLYWYRQAAGRGLQLLFYSVGIGQISSEVPQNLSASRPQDRQFILSSKKLLLSDSGFYLCAWSRPFVYGYTFGSGTRLTVV.

This clonotype appeared a few times. This chain connects TRBV9 to TRBJ2-1; D call uncertain. Germline V gene sequence: CDR1 SGDLS, CDR2 YYNGEE. The CDR3 covers 16 residues. Trimming took 1 base from V and 0 from J, leaving 11 bases between them. CDR3 nucleotides: TGTGCCAGCAGCGTATTCGGGCGCAGCTCCTACAATGAGCAGTTCTTC. Protein sequence: CASSVFGRSSYNEQFF.

To note about this clonotype: This may arise from a read error, as a much more abundant clone is one base away. The chain employs TRBV5-1 and TRBJ2-5; maybe TRBD1 (5 bases). V lost 0 bases and J lost 11, with 14 bases in between. CDR1 and CDR2 (germline): SGHRS, YFSETQ. The CDR3 loop spans 13 amino acids. The CDR3, as DNA: TGCGCCAGCAGCTTGGGGACACCCAATGAGCAGTACTTC. This encodes CASSLGTPNEQYF.

J is TRBJ1-1 and V is TRBV12-3 or TRBV12-4; 10 nucleotides line up with TRBD1. V gave up 5 bases and J gave up 2 bases; unmatched junction bases: 11. The CDR3 is 17 amino acids. The CDR3 is CASSPSRDRGPNTEAFF. The DNA for the CDR3 is TGTGCCAGCAGTCCCTCAAGGGACAGGGGCCCCAACACTGAAGCTTTCTTT.

The chain is built from TRBV20-1 and TRBJ2-3; D is unclear. Trimming shortened V by 1 base and J by 6 bases, and 11 bases separated the two germline ends. CDR1 DFQATT and CDR2 SNEGSKA come from the germline V gene (reference sequence). The CDR3 contains 13 residues. The CDR3 loop reads CSARAQGVDTQYF. The CDR3 DNA reads as TGCAGTGCTAGAGCCCAAGGTGTGGATACGCAGTATTTT.

This clonotype was detected many times. The V call is TRBV24-1, the J call TRBJ1-2, with D unresolved. Germline CDR1 reads KGHDR; CDR2 reads SFDVKD. V shed 4 bases and J shed 7 bases, with 15 bases lying between them. CDR3 length: 14 amino acids. The CDR3 bases are TGTGCCACCAGTGACTCCGGACGGTCGGGTGGCTACACCTTC. Amino acids: CATSDSGRSGGYTF.

This clonotype was seen a handful of times. This CDR3 reads CASSEKGGRAYEQYF. For the CDR3, the DNA is TGTGCCAGCAGTGAAAAAGGAGGCAGGGCCTACGAGCAGTACTTC. The V and J genes are TRBV6-1 and TRBJ2-7; D is perhaps TRBD1 or TRBD2 (5 bases each). The germline V gene encodes CDR1 MNHNS and CDR2 SASEGT. The CDR3 loop spans 15 amino acids. V gave up 2 bases and J gave up 2 bases, with 13 bases separating them.